This T cell receptor beta chain was retrieved from a study of T cell responses to AZD1222 COVID-19 vaccine. Worth noting for this clone: Its antigen is not known.

Study-wide results and caveats: With two AZD1222 doses given, Spike-specific TCR breadth and depth both rose. The study identified only a handful of AZD1222 recipients as seropositive at baseline. Repertoires in all cases were sampled only once the peak T cell response had passed. Clonal diversity was possibly underestimated, and white British individuals and females predominated among donors.

The table came from immunoSEQ multiplex PCR; TCRdb's copy has only in-frame clones and leaves some out. The table records 150,000 or so clones, 92% of them present only once. Trimming removed 0 bases from V and 4 bases from J, with 7 bases in between. The CDR3 length is 13 residues. Per germline, CDR1 SGHRS and CDR2 YFSETQ. Sample: peripheral blood, taken 28 days after the second AZD1222 dose. The chain couples TRBV5-1 to TRBJ1-2; D remains ambiguous. The receptor was isolated from an adult who received the AZD1222 COVID-19 vaccine. The CDR3 sequence is CASSLETAYGYTF. The CDR3 bases are TGCGCCAGCAGCTTGGAAACAGCCTATGGCTACACCTTC.